Described below is a single T cell receptor beta chain sequence and its context. These data belong to a study of brain T cells in children with intractable seizures. The data were produced by immunoSEQ multiplex PCR, yet TCRdb's version contains in-frame clones alone and is incomplete. The table records 340,000 or so clones, over 90% of them present only once. V gave up 4 bases and J gave up 5 bases; unmatched junction bases: 9. This CDR3 contains 14 residues. Germline V gene sequence: CDR1 GTSNPN, CDR2 SVGIG (reference sequence). Time point of the sample: blood from clinic visit 5 months post-surgery; TSC patient then seizure free. The sequenced cases were selected for having the highest brain T cell transcript signatures. Before surgery, patients took at least one anti-epileptic drug.

Source: peripheral blood, taken 4 to 6 months after surgery. This sequence was found in a boy under two years old with tuberous sclerosis and intractable seizures. The V and J genes are TRBV30 and TRBJ2-5; 8 bases map to TRBD1. CDR3 DNA sequence: TGTGCCTGGACTCGGGACAGGAAGATGGAGACCCAGTACTTC. It encodes CAWTRDRKMETQYF. The full variable domain, rest sourced from reference TRBV30 and TRBJ2-5, is SQTIHQWPATLVQPVGSPLSLECTVEGTSNPNLYWYRQAAGRGLQLLFYSVGIGQISSEVPQNLSASRPQDRQFILSSKKLLLSDSGFYLCAWTRDRKMETQYFGPGTRLLVL.